A selection of T cell receptor beta chains follows, all from one sample in a study of blood T cell repertoires in COVID-19. Clones were sequenced by immunoSEQ multiplex PCR, and TCRdb holds only the in-frame ones, with some missing. The top ten clones hold less than 3.5% of a sample with 150,000 to 200,000 clones, 86% of them seen once. The sequencing input was peripheral blood. These receptors were obtained from a man in his 70s with acute or convalescent COVID-19. Each CDR3 is given with its conserved first and last residue. D genes are given only for firm matches. The size field is filled for only some rows; it gives once, few, many or a size class.

j_call,clone_size,d_call,v_call,cdr3_aa,cdr3_nt
TRBJ2-1,.,.,TRBV7-3,CASSSGVGEQFF,TGTGCCAGCAGCTCAGGGGTGGGTGAGCAGTTCTTC
TRBJ1-4,.,.,TRBV5-4,CASSRGTSFDEKLFF,TGTGCCAGCAGCCGTGGGACTTCGTTTGATGAAAAACTGTTTTTT
TRBJ2-7,once,TRBD1,TRBV5-1,CASSWDRVGEQYF,TGCGCCAGCAGCTGGGACAGGGTGGGGGAGCAGTACTTC
TRBJ2-1,.,TRBD2,TRBV7-2,CASSLVGTSGGSSYNEQFF,TGTGCCAGCAGCTTAGTTGGGACTAGCGGGGGGTCCTCCTACAATGAGCAGTTCTTC
TRBJ1-4,.,TRBD1,TRBV5-1,CASSWGDSGEKLFF,TGCGCCAGCAGCTGGGGGGACAGTGGGGAAAAACTGTTTTTT
TRBJ2-1,once,.,TRBV5-1,CASSLAVNSYNEQFF,TGCGCCAGCAGCTTGGCGGTTAACTCCTACAATGAGCAGTTCTTC
TRBJ2-2,.,TRBD2,TRBV7-9,CASSFGTSGNTGELFF,TGTGCCAGCAGCTTTGGGACTAGCGGGAACACCGGGGAGCTGTTTTTT
TRBJ2-4,.,TRBD2,TRBV5-3,CARSEAGGDLAKNIQYF,TGTGCCAGAAGTGAAGCGGGGGGAGACCTAGCCAAAAACATTCAGTACTTC
TRBJ2-1,.,.,TRBV7-2,CASSVGQGEQFF,TGTGCCAGCAGTGTTGGACAAGGGGAGCAGTTCTTC
TRBJ2-7,.,TRBD2,TRBV5-1,CASSLSNSGIYEQYF,TGCGCCAGCAGCTTGAGTAATAGCGGGATTTACGAGCAGTACTTC
TRBJ2-5,.,TRBD2,TRBV5-8,CASSLGLAGTLGETQYF,TGTGCCAGCAGCTTGGGACTAGCGGGGACCCTGGGGGAGACCCAGTACTTC
TRBJ1-1,many,TRBD1,TRBV28,CASSSSGTGFTEAFF,TGTGCCAGCAGTTCGTCCGGGACAGGGTTTACTGAAGCTTTCTTT
TRBJ1-2,.,.,TRBV24-1,CANRPTQASYGYTF,TGTGCCAACCGACCGACGCAGGCATCCTATGGCTACACCTTC
TRBJ1-2,.,TRBD1,TRBV4-2,CASSPMSMEQGNGYTF,TGTGCCAGCAGCCCGATGTCCATGGAACAGGGGAATGGCTACACCTTC
TRBJ2-1,.,TRBD2,TRBV9,CASSPQAGGFANEQFF,TGTGCCAGCAGCCCTCAAGCGGGAGGCTTCGCCAATGAGCAGTTCTTC
TRBJ1-5,.,.,TRBV7-9,CASSPSNQPQHF,TGTGCCAGCAGCCCGAGTAATCAGCCCCAGCATTTT
TRBJ2-3,.,.,TRBV27,CASGSGQPTDTQYF,TGTGCCAGCGGATCCGGACAGCCCACAGATACGCAGTATTTT
TRBJ2-3,.,TRBD1,TRBV27,CASSLSYGQGATDTQYF,TGTGCCAGCAGTTTATCATACGGACAGGGGGCAACAGATACGCAGTATTTT
TRBJ2-7,.,TRBD2,TRBV9,CASSPHTSTSGTNEQYF,TGTGCCAGCAGCCCCCACACTTCGACTAGCGGGACGAACGAGCAGTACTTC
TRBJ1-4,.,.,TRBV30,CAWSGLTEKLFF,TGTGCCTGGTCGGGACTCACCGAAAAACTGTTTTTT
TRBJ2-3,.,.,TRBV5-1,CASSLSTRGHGDTDTQYF,TGCGCCAGCAGCTTGTCGACTCGGGGACATGGAGACACAGATACGCAGTATTTT
TRBJ2-3,.,TRBD2,TRBV6-1,CASSDSTSGDLVPSTDTQYF,TGTGCCAGCAGTGACAGTACTAGCGGGGATTTGGTTCCTAGCACAGATACGCAGTATTTT
TRBJ1-4,once,.,TRBV10-3,CAISELRTNEKLFF,TGTGCCATCAGTGAATTACGGACTAATGAAAAACTGTTTTTT
TRBJ1-6,.,.,TRBV19,CASSMGRAGSNSPLHF,TGTGCCAGTAGTATGGGCAGGGCAGGATCTAATTCACCCCTCCACTTT
TRBJ2-5,.,TRBD2,TRBV19,CASSTRRLAEQETQYF,TGTGCCAGTAGTACCCGGAGACTAGCGGAGCAAGAGACCCAGTACTTC
TRBJ2-2,once,.,TRBV7-2,CASTPFGELFF,TGTGCCAGCACTCCCTTCGGGGAGCTGTTTTTT
TRBJ1-2,.,.,TRBV28,CATRHRFGYTF,TGTGCCACTAGGCACAGGTTTGGCTACACCTTC
TRBJ1-6,.,.,TRBV18,CASSPFSSGLSSPLHF,TGTGCCAGCTCACCATTCAGTTCTGGCCTCAGTTCACCCCTCCACTTT
TRBJ2-7,.,.,TRBV29-1,CSTQADRTYEQYF,TGCAGCACCCAGGCGGACAGAACCTACGAGCAGTACTTC
TRBJ2-2,.,TRBD2,TRBV28,CASSGVAGLGELFF,TGTGCCAGCAGTGGAGTAGCGGGCCTCGGGGAGCTGTTTTTT